These T cell receptor beta chains were read from a single sample in a study of T cell responses to AZD1222 COVID-19 vaccine. The data were produced by immunoSEQ multiplex PCR, yet TCRdb's version contains in-frame clones alone and is incomplete. Of more than 70,000 clones listed, about 86% are singletons. The source was peripheral blood, collected on day 0 of AZD1222 vaccination. Receptors originate from an adult in good health. Each CDR3 is given with its conserved first and last residue. D genes are given only for firm matches. Clone size is stated in some rows and not others, as once, few, many or a class when expanded.

abundance: once; d_gene: .; j_gene: TRBJ1-2; v_gene: TRBV28; CDR3nt: TGTGCCTCTCAACGCGCAGCCTATGGCTACACCTTC; CDR3aa: CASQRAAYGYTF
abundance: .; d_gene: TRBD1; j_gene: TRBJ2-2; v_gene: TRBV28; CDR3nt: TGTGCCAGTCTCCAGGGGGCAAGAACCGGGGAGCTGTTTTTT; CDR3aa: CASLQGARTGELFF
abundance: once; d_gene: TRBD1; j_gene: TRBJ1-1; v_gene: TRBV30; CDR3nt: TGTGCCTGGTGCGGGGACAGAACGAACACTGAAGCTTTCTTT; CDR3aa: CAWCGDRTNTEAFF
abundance: .; d_gene: TRBD2; j_gene: TRBJ2-3; v_gene: TRBV7-8; CDR3nt: TGTGCCAGCAGCTCCCAACTAGCGGGCCAATCTAGCACAGATACGCAGTATTTT; CDR3aa: CASSSQLAGQSSTDTQYF
abundance: few; d_gene: .; j_gene: TRBJ2-4; v_gene: TRBV28; CDR3nt: TGTGCCAGCAGTTCGCACCCGGCCTTAGCCAAAAACATTCAGTACTTC; CDR3aa: CASSSHPALAKNIQYF
abundance: .; d_gene: .; j_gene: TRBJ1-3; v_gene: TRBV28; CDR3nt: TGTGCCAGCAGTTTTTTCAGTGGAGACTCTGGAAACACCATATATTTT; CDR3aa: CASSFFSGDSGNTIYF
abundance: .; d_gene: .; j_gene: TRBJ2-3; v_gene: TRBV28; CDR3nt: TGTGCCAGCAGTTTACGAAGGACAGATACGCAGTATTTT; CDR3aa: CASSLRRTDTQYF
abundance: once; d_gene: .; j_gene: TRBJ2-4; v_gene: TRBV19; CDR3nt: TGTGCCAGTAGTCCACCTATGATAGGTCTAGCCAAAAACATTCAGTACTTC; CDR3aa: CASSPPMIGLAKNIQYF
abundance: .; d_gene: TRBD1; j_gene: TRBJ2-7; v_gene: TRBV9; CDR3nt: TGTGCCAGCAGCCCAGGGGGAATTTCGGCGGACGAGCAGTACTTC; CDR3aa: CASSPGGISADEQYF
abundance: once; d_gene: .; j_gene: TRBJ2-5; v_gene: TRBV5-1; CDR3nt: TGCGCCAGCAGATCAGGACAGCTCCAAGAAGCCCAGTACTTC; CDR3aa: CASRSGQLQEAQYF
abundance: once; d_gene: .; j_gene: TRBJ2-3; v_gene: TRBV5-1; CDR3nt: TGCGCCAGCAGAACGGACAGCCAATATACAGATACGCAGTATTTT; CDR3aa: CASRTDSQYTDTQYF
abundance: .; d_gene: .; j_gene: TRBJ1-4; v_gene: TRBV10-3; CDR3nt: TGTGCCATCCGGGACAACACTGAAAAACTGTTTTTT; CDR3aa: CAIRDNTEKLFF
abundance: .; d_gene: .; j_gene: TRBJ1-1; v_gene: TRBV7-2; CDR3nt: TGTGCCAGCAGCTTAGTCAGGACCGGAGCTTTCTTT; CDR3aa: CASSLVRTGAFF
abundance: .; d_gene: TRBD2; j_gene: TRBJ2-5; v_gene: TRBV9; CDR3nt: TGTGCCAGCAGCGCCGGGACTAGCAGGGAGACCCAGTACTTC; CDR3aa: CASSAGTSRETQYF
abundance: .; d_gene: TRBD2; j_gene: TRBJ2-1; v_gene: TRBV3-1/TRBV3-2; CDR3nt: TGTGCCAGCAGCCAAGGACTAGCGGGAGATGGATACAATGAGCAGTTCTTC; CDR3aa: CASSQGLAGDGYNEQFF
abundance: .; d_gene: TRBD1; j_gene: TRBJ2-7; v_gene: TRBV9; CDR3nt: TGTGCCAGCAGCGTAGCCCCCGCGGGACAGGGGGGGTACGAGCAGTACTTC; CDR3aa: CASSVAPAGQGGYEQYF
abundance: .; d_gene: .; j_gene: TRBJ2-3; v_gene: TRBV7-9; CDR3nt: TGTGCCAGCAGCCCTCCTGGGGGATATCCCACAGATACGCAGTATTTT; CDR3aa: CASSPPGGYPTDTQYF
abundance: .; d_gene: TRBD1; j_gene: TRBJ1-5; v_gene: TRBV24-1; CDR3nt: TGTGCCACCAGTGATAACCCCAGGGGGCGAAGCAATCAGCCCCAGCATTTT; CDR3aa: CATSDNPRGRSNQPQHF
abundance: .; d_gene: .; j_gene: TRBJ1-1; v_gene: TRBV3-1/TRBV3-2; CDR3nt: TGTGCCAGCAGCAATCAGGGGAGAGGGGCTTTCTTT; CDR3aa: CASSNQGRGAFF
abundance: once; d_gene: .; j_gene: TRBJ1-2; v_gene: TRBV3-1/TRBV3-2; CDR3nt: TGTGCCAGCAGCCAAGATCAAGGCTACTATGGCTACACCTTC; CDR3aa: CASSQDQGYYGYTF
abundance: .; d_gene: TRBD2; j_gene: TRBJ2-3; v_gene: TRBV7-2; CDR3nt: TGTGCCAGCAGCTTAAGACTAGCGGGAGAAAAAGATACGCAGTATTTT; CDR3aa: CASSLRLAGEKDTQYF
abundance: few; d_gene: TRBD1; j_gene: TRBJ2-1; v_gene: TRBV18; CDR3nt: TGTGCCAGCTCACCCCCGGGACAGGGGTTGCAGTTCTTC; CDR3aa: CASSPPGQGLQFF
abundance: .; d_gene: TRBD2; j_gene: TRBJ2-1; v_gene: TRBV11-3; CDR3nt: TGTGCCAGCAGCCCCACTGCTAGCGGGAGGGCCTCCTACAATGAGCAGTTCTTC; CDR3aa: CASSPTASGRASYNEQFF
abundance: once; d_gene: TRBD1; j_gene: TRBJ2-7; v_gene: TRBV6-5; CDR3nt: TGTGCCAGCAGTCCTGGACAGGGACGATTCGGCGAGCAGTACTTC; CDR3aa: CASSPGQGRFGEQYF
abundance: .; d_gene: TRBD1; j_gene: TRBJ1-1; v_gene: TRBV28; CDR3nt: TGTGCCAGCAGGACGACAGGGGCTCCTAGGTTGGCTGAAGCTTTCTTT; CDR3aa: CASRTTGAPRLAEAFF
abundance: .; d_gene: .; j_gene: TRBJ1-2; v_gene: TRBV7-3; CDR3nt: TGTGCCAGCAGCAAATGGGAAAGGGCGGCCTATGGCTACACCTTC; CDR3aa: CASSKWERAAYGYTF
abundance: .; d_gene: .; j_gene: TRBJ1-2; v_gene: TRBV28; CDR3nt: TGTGCCTGCGTGACAGGTGACTATGGCTACACCTTC; CDR3aa: CACVTGDYGYTF
abundance: once; d_gene: .; j_gene: TRBJ1-1; v_gene: TRBV29-1; CDR3nt: TGCAGCGTTGAGTCAGGTGAAGCGGGTGAAGCTTTCTTT; CDR3aa: CSVESGEAGEAFF
abundance: .; d_gene: .; j_gene: TRBJ1-3; v_gene: TRBV6-5; CDR3nt: TGTGCCAGCAGGACTGACAGTGACTCTGGAAACACCATATATTTT; CDR3aa: CASRTDSDSGNTIYF
abundance: .; d_gene: TRBD2; j_gene: TRBJ2-2; v_gene: TRBV7-9; CDR3nt: TGTGCCAGCAGCTTCCCACTATCCGGAGGTAGCGGGAGTACCGGGGAGCTGTTTTTT; CDR3aa: CASSFPLSGGSGSTGELFF
abundance: .; d_gene: TRBD1; j_gene: TRBJ1-1; v_gene: TRBV4-1; CDR3nt: TGCGCCAGCAGCCCTTGGACAGGGCGTTCCACTGAAGCTTTCTTT; CDR3aa: CASSPWTGRSTEAFF
abundance: .; d_gene: TRBD1; j_gene: TRBJ1-1; v_gene: TRBV7-9; CDR3nt: TGTGCCAGCAGCACAGGACAGGGAGGTACTGAAGCTTTCTTT; CDR3aa: CASSTGQGGTEAFF
abundance: few; d_gene: .; j_gene: TRBJ1-1; v_gene: TRBV10-3; CDR3nt: TGTGCCATCAGTGATGGACAGATGGTCACTGAAGCTTTCTTT; CDR3aa: CAISDGQMVTEAFF
abundance: .; d_gene: .; j_gene: TRBJ1-1; v_gene: TRBV24-1; CDR3nt: TGTGCCATCTCGGACAGATTGAACACTGAAGCTTTCTTT; CDR3aa: CAISDRLNTEAFF
abundance: once; d_gene: .; j_gene: TRBJ1-4; v_gene: TRBV6-5; CDR3nt: TGTGCCAGCTCCCCGGGATGGGGAAAACTGTTTTTT; CDR3aa: CASSPGWGKLFF
abundance: few; d_gene: .; j_gene: TRBJ2-5; v_gene: TRBV28; CDR3nt: TGTGCCAGCAGTGAAAGTAGGAGACGGAAAGAGACCCAGTACTTC; CDR3aa: CASSESRRRKETQYF
abundance: .; d_gene: .; j_gene: TRBJ2-2; v_gene: TRBV11-2; CDR3nt: TGTGCCAGCAGCTTAGTGGGTGCACACACCGGGGAGCTGTTTTTT; CDR3aa: CASSLVGAHTGELFF
abundance: .; d_gene: TRBD1; j_gene: TRBJ2-7; v_gene: TRBV7-2; CDR3nt: TGTGCCAGCAGCTTAGTGACAGGGAACTCCTACGAGCAGTACTTC; CDR3aa: CASSLVTGNSYEQYF
abundance: .; d_gene: .; j_gene: TRBJ1-1; v_gene: TRBV18; CDR3nt: TGTGCCAGCTCACCAGGCCAGGGGAGGTTGAACACTGAAGCTTTCTTT; CDR3aa: CASSPGQGRLNTEAFF
abundance: .; d_gene: .; j_gene: TRBJ2-3; v_gene: TRBV24-1; CDR3nt: TGTGCCACCAGTGGTGACAGACCAACTAGCACAGATACGCAGTATTTT; CDR3aa: CATSGDRPTSTDTQYF
abundance: .; d_gene: TRBD2; j_gene: TRBJ2-2; v_gene: TRBV11-3; CDR3nt: TGTGCCAGCAGCTTTGCTAGCGGGACGAACACCGGGGAGCTGTTTTTT; CDR3aa: CASSFASGTNTGELFF
abundance: once; d_gene: TRBD1; j_gene: TRBJ1-5; v_gene: TRBV28; CDR3nt: TGTGCCAGCAGTTCCCGACAGGGCGATCAGCCCCAGCATTTT; CDR3aa: CASSSRQGDQPQHF
abundance: .; d_gene: .; j_gene: TRBJ1-5; v_gene: TRBV19; CDR3nt: TGTGCCAGTAGTATAGATTGGGGTTTCAATAGCAATCAGCCCCAGCATTTT; CDR3aa: CASSIDWGFNSNQPQHF
abundance: .; d_gene: .; j_gene: TRBJ2-6; v_gene: TRBV27; CDR3nt: TGTGCCAGCAGTCTGAGCGCAGGGATCTCTGGGGCCAACGTCCTGACTTTC; CDR3aa: CASSLSAGISGANVLTF
abundance: .; d_gene: .; j_gene: TRBJ1-5; v_gene: TRBV24-1; CDR3nt: TGTGCCACCAGTGTAAGGGAGAACCAGCCCCAGCATTTT; CDR3aa: CATSVRENQPQHF
abundance: .; d_gene: .; j_gene: TRBJ1-4; v_gene: TRBV27; CDR3nt: TGTGCCAGCAGTTTATCCGACAGGCCTTATGAAAAACTGTTTTTT; CDR3aa: CASSLSDRPYEKLFF
abundance: .; d_gene: TRBD2; j_gene: TRBJ2-7; v_gene: TRBV7-2; CDR3nt: TGTGCCAGCCGTAGCAGCGGGGGGGCCTACGAGCAGTACTTC; CDR3aa: CASRSSGGAYEQYF
abundance: .; d_gene: TRBD2; j_gene: TRBJ2-1; v_gene: TRBV5-1; CDR3nt: TGCGCCAGCAGCTTGAAGCTAGCGGGAGAGAATGAGCAGTTCTTC; CDR3aa: CASSLKLAGENEQFF
abundance: .; d_gene: TRBD2; j_gene: TRBJ2-3; v_gene: TRBV10-2; CDR3nt: TGCGCCAGCAGGATGGGACTAGCGGGAGTTTATACGCAGTATTTT; CDR3aa: CASRMGLAGVYTQYF
abundance: .; d_gene: .; j_gene: TRBJ1-1; v_gene: TRBV6-5; CDR3nt: TGTGCCAGCAGCCTCAGCTTGAACACTGAAGCTTTCTTT; CDR3aa: CASSLSLNTEAFF